The 26 T cell receptor beta chains below were found in one sample sequenced in a study of blood T cell repertoires in COVID-19. Some clones are missing from TCRdb's copy, which holds only in-frame ones; the method was immunoSEQ multiplex PCR. The table records around 220,000 clones, around 75% of them present only once. Material: peripheral blood. The receptor set was obtained from a human donor in a cohort sampled during active COVID-19.

The V call is TRBV27, the J call TRBJ1-1; weak D call: TRBD1 (6 bases). There are 18 residues in the CDR3. Germline loops: CDR1 MNHEY, CDR2 SMNVEV (reference sequence). V was clipped by 6 bases and J by 1 base, with 24 bases between them. The CDR3 region is CASSYTRPGQSWNTEAFF. CDR3 nucleotide sequence: TGTGCCAGCAGCTATACCCGACCTGGACAGAGTTGGAACACTGAAGCTTTCTTT.

The gene calls are TRBV29-1 and TRBJ2-1; D possibly corresponds to TRBD2 (6 bases). The CDR3 is made up of 15 amino acids. The V end lost 8 bases, the J end lost 1 base, and 18 bases lay between the germline ends. Germline V gene data show CDR1 as SQVTM and CDR2 as ANQGSEA. CDR3 amino acids: CSLLPRLDSYNEQFF. CDR3 bases: TGCAGCCTACTACCGCGACTAGATTCCTACAATGAGCAGTTCTTC.

This chain joins TRBV4-2 and TRBJ1-2, with TRBD1 as a possible D gene (6 bases). The V end lost 1 base, the J end lost 8 bases, and 14 bases lay between the germline ends. Germline CDR1 LGHNA, CDR2 YNFKEQ. CDR3 length: 14 residues. The CDR3: CASSQAGAGAGYTF. CDR3 bases: TGTGCCAGCAGCCAAGCCGGGGCAGGGGCCGGCTACACCTTC.

This chain's CDR3 is CATSAVGGVSGNTIYF. CDR3 DNA sequence: TGTGCCACCAGTGCAGTCGGCGGCGTCTCTGGAAACACCATATATTTT. V and J are TRBV24-1 and TRBJ1-3, with no clear D. Germline values: CDR1 KGHDR, CDR2 SFDVKD. Trimming shortened V by 5 bases and J by 0 bases, and 13 bases separated the two germline ends. This CDR3 is built from 16 residues.

This clone appeared a few times. V is TRBV5-5 and J is TRBJ2-3; 11 positions match TRBD1. The V gene's germline CDR1 is SGHKS and CDR2 YYEKEE (reference sequence). The V and J ends lost 4 bases and 3 bases, in that order; junction bases with no gene match: 7. The CDR3 extends over 16 amino acids. This chain's CDR3 is CASSAGQGVWTDTQYF. The CDR3 DNA sequence: TGTGCCAGCAGCGCGGGACAGGGGGTATGGACAGATACGCAGTATTTT.

V and J are TRBV7-6 and TRBJ2-1; 12 positions agree with TRBD2. The trim removed 4 bases at V and 5 bases at J, leaving 3 bases unmatched. Germline V gives CDR1 SGHVS, CDR2 FNYEAQ. CDR3 length: 15 amino acids. As DNA, the CDR3 is TGTGCCAGCAGCTCCGGACTAGCGGGGAACAATGAGCAGTTCTTC. Protein sequence: CASSSGLAGNNEQFF.

This clone was observed a handful of times. A much larger clone is a single base away; this may be a read error. In the same sample, other DNA sequences code for this CDR3. V gene TRBV11-2 combines with J gene TRBJ2-7; no definite D call. The CDR3 spans 14 residues. Looked up from germline, CDR1 is SGHAT and CDR2 is FQNNGV. Deletions cut 0 bases from V and 0 bases from J, with 6 bases between. The CDR3 loop reads CASSLDRSSYEQYF. For the CDR3, the DNA is TGTGCCAGCAGCTTAGATAGAAGCTCCTACGAGCAGTACTTC.

This chain uses TRBV5-1 with TRBJ2-1; 10 nucleotides match TRBD2. The CDR3 length is 15 residues. Germline CDR1 is SGHRS and CDR2 is YFSETQ. The junction had 2 bases not matched to a gene; V was cut back by 2 bases and J by 3 bases. The CDR3 nucleotides are TGCGCCAGCAGCTTAACTAGCGGGATCTACAATGAGCAGTTCTTC. It encodes CASSLTSGIYNEQFF.

This clone has more than one count but fewer than ten. V usage is TRBV7-2 and J usage is TRBJ1-2, with D perhaps matching TRBD1 (6 bases). V shed 1 base and J shed 2 bases, with 8 bases lying between them. The CDR3 has 14 amino acids. Germline V gives CDR1 SGHTA, CDR2 FQGNSA. CDR3: CASSLEDRNYGYTF. The CDR3 region has the DNA TGTGCCAGCAGCTTAGAAGACAGGAACTATGGCTACACCTTC.

This sequence joins TRBV11-3 and TRBJ2-1, with 13 bases aligning to TRBD2. The J segment lost 3 bases and the V segment lost 1 base, leaving 9 bases of the junction unmatched. This CDR3 spans 19 amino acids. Germline loops: CDR1 SGHNT, CDR2 YENEEA. DNA for the CDR3: TGTGCCAGCAGCTTAGGGCTTACTAGCGGGAGGGCCCTCTACAATGAGCAGTTCTTC. Translation: CASSLGLTSGRALYNEQFF.

Worth noting for this clone: The same CDR3 is also encoded by other DNA sequences in this sample. The chain recombines TRBV19 with TRBJ1-4; a weak D match, TRBD1 (6 bases). V was clipped by 4 bases and J by 4 bases, with 13 bases between them. There are 15 residues in the CDR3. Germline values: CDR1 LNHDA, CDR2 SQIVND (reference sequence). This CDR3 reads CASSTPQGINEKLFF. CDR3 DNA sequence: TGTGCCAGTAGTACCCCCCAGGGGATTAATGAAAAACTGTTTTTT.

The CDR3, as DNA: TGTGCCAGCAGCTTAGAGGTGCTTGGACTAGGCCAAGAGACCCAGTACTTC. Translating gives CASSLEVLGLGQETQYF. The chain uses TRBV7-8 and TRBJ2-5, with 7 bases fitting TRBD2. CDR1 and CDR2 (germline): SGHVS, FQNEAQ. The CDR3 spans 17 residues. The trim removed 1 base at V and 1 base at J, leaving 9 bases unmatched.

This clone appeared once. The CDR3 spells CASSLGFYAGGYNEQFF. CDR3 in DNA: TGCGCCAGCAGCTTGGGGTTTTATGCGGGGGGCTACAATGAGCAGTTCTTC. The chain is built from TRBV5-1 and TRBJ2-1, with 8 positions matching TRBD2. J gave up 3 bases and V 0 bases, and 8 bases lay outside the gene matches. Looked up from germline, CDR1 is SGHRS and CDR2 is YFSETQ. The CDR3 loop spans 17 amino acids.

This chain links TRBV10-3 with TRBJ2-7; 8 bases are a match to TRBD2. Trimming cost V 7 bases and J 7 bases; bases outside gene matches: 12. Germline assignment: CDR1 ENHRY and CDR2 SYGVKD. The CDR3 has 14 amino acids. In nucleotides, the CDR3 is TGTGCCATCATAAAAAGCGGGGGTTCGGGGGAGCAGTACTTC. Its translation: CAIIKSGGSGEQYF.

This clone was picked up one time. CDR3 protein: CASSRTRGNEQFF. The CDR3 region has the DNA TGTGCCAGCAGCCGGACCCGCGGCAATGAGCAGTTCTTC. V is TRBV7-8 and J is TRBJ2-1; D is ambiguous. The CDR3 extends over 13 amino acids. CDR1 is SGHVS, CDR2 FQNEAQ, per germline. Between the trimmed V and J ends, which lost 5 bases and 6 bases, there was a span of 11 bases.

The chain is built from TRBV5-1 and TRBJ1-5; D unresolved. Germline-derived CDR1 and CDR2 are SGHRS and YFSETQ. The CDR3 has 15 residues. V lost 4 bases and J lost 4, with 15 bases in between. CDR3 sequence (DNA): TGCGCCAGCAGCCTTATGGGGAGAGAGAATCAGCCCCAGCATTTT. Translating it yields CASSLMGRENQPQHF.

The rearrangement uses TRBV5-1 and TRBJ2-6; tentative D call: TRBD1 (5 bases). This CDR3 comprises 17 residues. Trimming took off 0 bases at V and 4 bases at J, with 14 bases between the two ends. CDR1 and CDR2 from the germline V gene are SGHRS and YFSETQ. The CDR3 sequence: CASSLALYGAGANVLTF. The CDR3 coding sequence is TGCGCCAGCAGCTTGGCCTTGTATGGGGCCGGGGCCAACGTCCTGACTTTC.

CDR3 sequence: CASSAQENTEAFF. The CDR3 coding sequence is TGTGCCAGCAGCGCCCAGGAGAACACTGAAGCTTTCTTT. The chain employs TRBV7-2 and TRBJ1-1; D is unresolved. Germline loops: CDR1 SGHTA, CDR2 FQGNSA. The V gene lost 5 bases and the J gene lost 1 base, with 8 bases spanning the gap. The CDR3 contains 13 residues.

The count of this clone is one. The chain carries TRBV18 and TRBJ2-6; tentative D call: TRBD2 (6 bases). This CDR3 has 18 amino acids. V lost 4 bases and J 1 base, leaving 17 bases between the germline ends. Germline CDR1 and CDR2: KGHSH and LQKENI. The CDR3 spells CASSLRGSLDSGANVLTF. CDR3 sequence (DNA): TGTGCCAGCTCACTCCGGGGGAGCCTCGATTCTGGGGCCAACGTCCTGACTTTC.

This clone was detected once. This CDR3 is CASRRTGEGEQYF. The CDR3 coding sequence is TGTGCCAGCAGGAGGACAGGGGAAGGGGAGCAGTACTTC. The V gene is TRBV12-3 or TRBV12-4, the J gene TRBJ2-7, with 9 bases identical to TRBD1. The CDR3 covers 13 residues. V was pared by 6 bases and J by 7 bases, with 7 bases of the junction left unmatched.

V gene TRBV15 combines with J gene TRBJ2-2; TRBD2 might be the D (6 bases). Trimming pared 0 bases from V and 0 bases from J, leaving 14 bases between. The CDR3 spans 18 residues. Germline CDR1 LNHNV, CDR2 YYDKDF (reference sequence). In DNA form, the CDR3 reads TGTGCCACCAGCAGAGAACGACCTAGCGCCACGAACACCGGGGAGCTGTTTTTT. Its protein is CATSRERPSATNTGELFF.

J is TRBJ2-6 and V is TRBV7-2; tentative D call: TRBD2 (6 bases). Germline V gene lookup returns CDR1 SGHTA and CDR2 FQGNSA. The CDR3 is 17 residues long. Trimming removed 4 bases at V and 2 bases at J, with 15 bases between. As DNA, the CDR3 is TGTGCCAGCAGCTCAGCGGTCGGGGGTGCTGGGGCCAACGTCCTGACTTTC. As protein: CASSSAVGGAGANVLTF. The whole variable domain, filled in from reference TRBV7-2 and TRBJ2-6, reads GAGVSQSPSNKVTEKGKDVELRCDPISGHTALYWYRQSLGQGLEFLIYFQGNSAPDKSGLPSDRFSAERTGGSVSTLTIQRTQQEDSAVYLCASSSAVGGAGANVLTFGAGSRLTVL.

V gene TRBV6-5 combines with J gene TRBJ1-2; TRBD1 matches at 7 bases. V was clipped by 2 bases and J by 8 bases; unmatched bases: 8. CDR3 length: 14 amino acids. Germline assignment: CDR1 MNHEY and CDR2 SVGAGI. The CDR3 DNA is TGTGCCAGCAGTTACACCAACAGGGGCGGCGGCTACACCTTC. Protein sequence: CASSYTNRGGGYTF.

This chain connects TRBV28 to TRBJ1-2; 9 bases fit TRBD1. With 5 bases clipped from V and 6 bases from J, the junction kept 7 bases outside the gene matches. Germline loops: CDR1 MDHEN, CDR2 SYDVKM. This CDR3 has 14 residues. The CDR3 sequence is CASSPLTGGDGYTF. DNA for the CDR3: TGTGCCAGCAGTCCTCTGACAGGGGGGGATGGCTACACCTTC.

This chain's CDR3 is CSVAQDSNYGYTF. For the CDR3, the DNA is TGCAGCGTTGCACAGGATTCTAACTATGGCTACACCTTC. This sequence joins TRBV29-1 and TRBJ1-2; possible D gene TRBD1, 5 bases. In germline, CDR1 is SQVTM, CDR2 ANQGSEA. V shed 4 bases and J shed 0 bases, with 9 bases lying between them. The CDR3 covers 13 residues.

The chain links TRBV9 to TRBJ2-1, with unresolved D. V was trimmed by 0 bases and J by 9 bases, leaving 16 bases between them. Germline CDR1 and CDR2: SGDLS and YYNGEE. The CDR3 sequence is 15 residues long. The CDR3 DNA sequence: TGTGCCAGCAGCGTAGCAGGCACGATTACGAGTGAGCAGTTCTTC. It translates to CASSVAGTITSEQFF.